This record looks at one T cell receptor beta chain sequence and its context. The germline V and J ends were trimmed by 4 bases and 6 bases, with 9 bases remaining between them. The CDR3 runs to 13 residues. From germline, CDR1 is MNHNY and CDR2 SVGAGI (reference sequence). The sample originates from a study of T-cell reconstitution after alpha-beta-depleted transplantation in children. Preparation of the TCRbeta library was carried out with unique molecular identifiers. One entry per CDR3 protein, called by TCRdb with MiXCR from the PCR reads. The data hold roughly 500,000 distinct CDR3 sequences, with approximately 30% observed a single time.

Sequences were derived from PBMCs from the stem cell graft donor, sampled from the stem cell graft. The chain joins TRBV6-6 to TRBJ2-2; TRBD1 might be the D (6 bases). The TCR was taken from a human donor who donated a stem cell graft to a child with aplastic anemia. The CDR3: CASSSSGAGELFF. The DNA for the CDR3 is TGTGCCAGCAGTTCCTCAGGGGCCGGGGAGCTGTTTTTT.